Below are 16 T cell receptor beta chains sequenced from a single sample in a study of blood T cells in healthy people across ages. It was with a sample-barcoded 5' primer and a J-beta primer mix that a second PCR of roughly 7 to 12 cycles was run. TCRdb recomputed calls from the 5' RACE reads with MiXCR, one row per CDR3 protein. The repertoire has roughly 1.4 million distinct CDR3 sequences, 45% to 70% of them found once; the top ten carry under 8.5%. The sample was blood. These TCRs come from a man younger than 35 in good health.

The genes are TRBV28 and TRBJ2-7; maybe TRBD1 (5 bases). The CDR3 loop spans 16 amino acids. Trimming cost V 2 bases and J 3 bases, with 17 bases left between them. Germline CDR1 MDHEN, CDR2 SYDVKM. The CDR3: CASSLPQVTDNYEQYF. Here the CDR3 DNA reads TGTGCCAGCAGTTTACCTCAAGTGACAGACAACTACGAGCAGTACTTC.

The rearrangement links TRBV12-3 or TRBV12-4 to TRBJ1-1, with D hard to call. The CDR3 runs 12 residues. V was shortened by 7 bases and J by 9 bases, with 15 bases between the two germline ends. The CDR3 DNA is TGTGCCAGCACCTCCCCGGCAAAAAAAGCTTTCTTT. Translating gives CASTSPAKKAFF.

The chain combines TRBV29-1 with TRBJ2-5, with 8 bases that match TRBD1. J gave up 5 bases and V 4 bases, and 9 bases lay outside the gene matches. CDR1 and CDR2 from the germline V gene are SQVTM and ANQGSEA. The CDR3 has 14 amino acids. CDR3 region: CSVGGQVLRETQYF. DNA of the CDR3: TGCAGCGTTGGGGGACAGGTCCTTAGGGAGACCCAGTACTTC.

A few counts support this clonotype. The chain recombines TRBV20-1 with TRBJ2-5; tentatively, D is TRBD2 (5 bases). The CDR3 covers 13 residues. Germline lookup yields CDR1 DFQATT and CDR2 SNEGSKA (reference sequence). The ends were cut back, 6 bases at V and 7 bases at J, with 18 bases in the middle. The CDR3 here is CSARKDYFGTQYF. The CDR3 nucleotides are TGCAGTGCAAGGAAAGACTACTTTGGGACCCAGTACTTC.

The chain carries TRBV29-1 and TRBJ2-6; no definite D call. V gave up 0 bases and J gave up 2 bases, with 8 bases separating them. This CDR3 region has 15 residues. CDR1 and CDR2 from the germline V gene are SQVTM and ANQGSEA. The DNA for the CDR3 is TGCAGCGTTGAAGATTCGCTAGCTGGGGCCAACGTCCTGACTTTC. Its translation: CSVEDSLAGANVLTF. Combining the CDR3 with reference TRBV29-1 and TRBJ2-6 gives the whole variable domain SAVISQKPSRDICQRGTSLTIQCQVDSQVTMMFWYRQQPGQSLTLIATANQGSEATYESGFVIDKFPISRPNLTFSTLTVSNMSPEDSSIYLCSVEDSLAGANVLTFGAGSRLTVL.

This chain uses TRBV29-1 with TRBJ1-1, with 7 bases fitting TRBD1. The CDR3 has 15 residues. Germline V gene data show CDR1 as SQVTM and CDR2 as ANQGSEA. The trim removed 7 bases at V and 2 bases at J, leaving 13 bases unmatched. Written as DNA, the CDR3 is TGCAGCGCCGCAGGGACAGCTAAATCAAACACTGAAGCTTTCTTT. This sequence encodes CSAAGTAKSNTEAFF.

The chain couples TRBV6-5 to TRBJ1-2, with 10 positions matching TRBD1. V was pared by 2 bases and J by 8 bases, with 8 bases of the junction left unmatched. The CDR3 is 15 amino acids. Germline V lookup: CDR1 MNHEY, CDR2 SVGAGI. The CDR3 is CASSYRRDRGEGYTF. The CDR3 region has the DNA TGTGCCAGCAGTTACCGACGGGACAGGGGCGAGGGCTACACCTTC.

The V call is TRBV10-3, the J call TRBJ1-3; D gene ambiguous. The V and J ends lost 6 bases and 3 bases respectively, with 15 bases between them. CDR3 length: 15 amino acids. Germline V gives CDR1 ENHRY, CDR2 SYGVKD. The CDR3 DNA is TGTGCCATCAGACCGCGGGTTTTGCTTGGAAACACCATATATTTT. This translates into CAIRPRVLLGNTIYF.

This rearrangement joins TRBV2 to TRBJ2-2; D may match TRBD1 or TRBD2 (5 bases each). The CDR3 consists of 15 residues. The V and J ends lost 8 bases and 2 bases respectively, with 15 bases between them. Germline-derived CDR1 and CDR2 are SNHLY and FYNNEI. CDR3 sequence reads: CASPRSGTNTGELFF. CDR3 sequence (DNA): TGTGCCAGCCCTAGGTCCGGGACCAACACCGGGGAGCTGTTTTTT.

This sequence joins TRBV6-6 and TRBJ2-5, with D perhaps TRBD1 (6 bases). The V gene lost 9 bases and the J gene lost 1 base, with 9 bases spanning the gap. The CDR3 totals 12 residues. Germline CDR1 reads MNHNY; CDR2 reads SVGAGI (reference sequence). The chain's CDR3 is CASKGVQETQYF. CDR3 DNA sequence: TGTGCCAGTAAGGGGGTCCAAGAGACCCAGTACTTC.

V is TRBV2 and J is TRBJ2-6, with TRBD1 matching 7 bases. Germline V lookup: CDR1 SNHLY, CDR2 FYNNEI. The J segment lost 4 bases and the V segment lost 7 bases, leaving 16 bases of the junction unmatched. The CDR3 runs 18 residues. The CDR3 spells CASNSDRDSVIGANVLTF. CDR3 nucleotides: TGTGCCAGCAATTCCGACCGGGACAGTGTTATCGGGGCCAACGTCCTGACTTTC.

This clonotype was found once. This chain joins TRBV7-2 and TRBJ2-4, with 9 bases lining up with TRBD2. Near its end, the DNA agrees better with TRBJ2-7, so the J call may be wrong. The germline V gene encodes CDR1 SGHTA and CDR2 FQGNSA. The CDR3 sequence is 16 residues long. The CDR3 sequence: CASSLGPAGGSYEQYF. The DNA for the CDR3 is TGTGCCAGCAGCTTAGGGCCAGCGGGGGGATCCTACGAGCAGTACTTC.

V and J are TRBV20-1 and TRBJ2-7; no definite D call. Germline CDR1 is DFQATT and CDR2 is SNEGSKA (reference sequence). The CDR3 runs to 14 residues. Trimming cost V 6 bases and J 0 bases, with 15 bases left between them. The CDR3 reads CSARIGSNSYEQYF. CDR3 DNA: TGCAGTGCCAGGATCGGATCGAACTCCTACGAGCAGTACTTC.

This chain uses TRBV12-3 or TRBV12-4 with TRBJ2-1; no definite D call. The CDR3 is 15 residues long. The V and J ends lost 5 bases and 4 bases respectively, with 15 bases between them. The CDR3 nucleotides are TGTGCCAGCAGTGACCAGCAGTCGCCTTACAATGAGCAGTTCTTC. It codes for CASSDQQSPYNEQFF.

A single count supports this clonotype. The rearrangement links TRBV4-2 to TRBJ2-3; 9 bases line up with TRBD2. Germline-derived CDR1 and CDR2 are LGHNA and YNFKEQ. This CDR3 is built from 17 residues. Losses at the gene ends were 1 base for V and 2 bases for J; bases not matched to a gene: 7. CDR3 sequence: CASSQALGGRATDTQYF. Written as DNA, the CDR3 is TGTGCCAGCAGCCAAGCACTCGGCGGGAGGGCCACAGATACGCAGTATTTT.

This chain joins TRBV29-1 and TRBJ2-7; D not certain. Deletions cut 4 bases from V and 2 bases from J, with 12 bases between. The CDR3 extends over 13 amino acids. The germline V gene encodes CDR1 SQVTM and CDR2 ANQGSEA. The CDR3 DNA reads as TGCAGCGTTGGTTCGCAGCTCGCCTACGAGCAGTACTTC. It translates to CSVGSQLAYEQYF.